The text below deals with one T cell receptor beta chain. Its recognized antigen is unknown. No per-base quality is available; no much larger clone lies one base away. This record belongs to a study of T cell responses to AZD1222 COVID-19 vaccine (dated by TCRdb to the early 2020s). With respect to the entire study: TCR sequencing covered 230 or so trial participants: 200 to 220 given two doses of AZD1222 and 26 given two doses of MenACWY control vaccine. Trial participants were enrolled by age into subgroups of 18-55, 56-69 and 70-plus years, and about 150, 27 and 61 TCR-sequenced participants, respectively, were included in these subgroups.

Results and caveats for the whole study, not just this receptor: The 56-69-year group was small, and its depth increase did not reach significance, likely because of low power. The vaccine-associated CD4 TCRs covered the entire spike protein, and the dominant responses fell in regions 160-218 and 743-854. Conclusions about previously exposed vaccinees are limited because only five to seven AZD1222 recipients were SARS-CoV-2 seropositive at baseline. After two AZD1222 doses, both the breadth and the depth of spike-specific TCRs were significantly higher than at day 0 and than in MenACWY recipients. Most participants were white British and females outnumbered males, and the authors suggested that clonal diversity may have been underestimated. Epitopes outside the regions mutated in the B.1.351 and B.1.1.7 variants were reportedly recognized by nearly half of the unique spike-specific TCRs. Because no day 14 peak-response samples were available, repertoires were characterized only after the peak T cell response.

Based on the germline V gene, the CDR1 and CDR2 sequences are MNHEY and SVGAGI. The junction shows trimming of 8 bases on V and 2 bases on J, plus 11 bases between the germline ends. From cysteine to phenylalanine, the CDR3 is 13 amino acids long. Kept here is only the CDR3 DNA, which spans 39 bases and is read in frame from base 1. The time point tag for this specimen amounts to: about 28 days (+/-7) after the second vaccine dose. AZD1222 recipients whose second dose came at about 4 weeks and those whose second dose came at about 12 weeks were combined into one group, since spike-specific TCR depth and breadth did not differ between the two schedules. Vaccinee samples were obtained from the UK trials COV001 and COV002, which included a single-blind randomized controlled phase 2/3 trial of AZD1222 (ChAdOx1 nCoV-19) in healthy adults. For TCRbeta chain sequencing, PBMC samples were collected from trial participants at day 0 and at day 28 after the second dose.

The CDR3 regions of human TCRbeta chains were analyzed by immunosequencing. From the authors' description of their analysis: TCRs in the repertoires were compared against a reference library of SARS-CoV-2-specific TCRs that had been generated with the MIRA antigen-specificity platform. Breadth was defined as the fraction of unique TCRs that were SARS-CoV-2-associated, and depth was defined as the fraction of total T cells that were SARS-CoV-2-associated. Using the MIRA data, each spike-specific TCR was assigned both to the spike region to which the TCR was reactive and to a CD4 or CD8 class. Log10-transformed breadth and depth values were compared by one-way ANOVA with Sidak's multiple comparisons tests. This is the immuneACCESS table as TCRdb keeps it, with only in-frame sequences that have V and J called. A part of the clones is gone; compared with another copy, unresolved V genes explain less than half, and the rest is unexplained. That table supplies the V and J calls and clone size; D and trimming were determined from the DNA. This sample lists about 120,000 clones; around 93% were detected once. Roughly 3.1% of the sample goes to the ten largest clones.

The sequence links TRBV6-5 to TRBJ2-3, and possibly TRBD1, on 6 matching bases. Sample: peripheral blood, taken 28 days after the second AZD1222 dose. This receptor was obtained from an adult who received the AZD1222 COVID-19 vaccine. The encoded CDR3 is CASGGANTDTQYF. The DNA sequence is given as TGTGCCAGCGGGGGCGCGAACACAGATACGCAGTATTTT.